These 16 T cell receptor beta chains were all obtained from the same sample, sequenced in a study of cytomegalovirus exposure and HLA in healthy donors. The PCR employed 60 Vbeta primers together with 13 Jbeta primers. Repertoires were generated with immunoSEQ multiplex PCR, while TCRdb's copy carries only in-frame clones and drops some. The sample includes about 200,000 clones, roughly three quarters seen only once; the top ten take approximately 1.5%. The specimen sequenced was PBMCs. The receptor set was obtained from a man aged 45-60 years in good health and CMV-seronegative.

V gene TRBV7-8 combines with J gene TRBJ2-2; 11 bases align to TRBD2. Germline CDR1 reads SGHVS; CDR2 reads FQNEAQ. The CDR3 extends over 19 amino acids. The V gene end was trimmed by 4 bases and the J gene end by 0 bases; junction bases not matched to a gene: 10. The CDR3 DNA is TGTGCCAGCAGCTCTTTAGCGGGAGGGCCGTGGGCGAACACCGGGGAGCTGTTTTTT. It translates to CASSSLAGGPWANTGELFF.

This chain joins TRBV11-2 and TRBJ2-5, with 14 bases aligning to TRBD2. Germline V gene data show CDR1 as SGHAT and CDR2 as FQNNGV. The V gene end was trimmed by 5 bases and the J gene end by 5 bases; junction bases not matched to a gene: 7. This CDR3 contains 16 residues. CDR3 sequence reads: CASSTGTSGRGETQYF. In DNA form, the CDR3 reads TGTGCCAGCAGCACCGGGACTAGCGGGAGAGGGGAGACCCAGTACTTC.

Here the CDR3 DNA reads TGTGCCAGTTCGCGGGGCGGGAGTGAAAACATTCAGTACTTC. Its protein is CASSRGGSENIQYF. The chain is built from TRBV4-2 and TRBJ2-4, with 7 nucleotides matching TRBD2. This CDR3 comprises 14 residues. Unmatched junction bases numbered 10, after V lost 9 bases and J lost 5 bases. Germline CDR1 reads LGHNA; CDR2 reads YNFKEQ.

The chain links TRBV7-2 to TRBJ2-1; D perhaps matches TRBD2 (6 bases). The CDR3 has 13 residues. The germline CDR1 and CDR2 sequences are SGHTA and FQGNSA. V dropped 1 base and J dropped 7 bases, with 8 bases sitting between them. The CDR3, as DNA: TGTGCCAGCAGCTTAGGCGGGGTTAATGAGCAGTTCTTC. Its protein product is CASSLGGVNEQFF.

The chain employs TRBV27 and TRBJ1-3; 8 nucleotides align to TRBD1. The CDR3 loop spans 14 amino acids. Germline V CDR1 and CDR2: MNHEY, SMNVEV (reference sequence). The ends lost 6 bases at V and 2 bases at J; junction bases unmatched: 3. DNA for the CDR3: TGTGCCAGCAGCCTACAGGGGGCTGGAAACACCATATATTTT. It codes for CASSLQGAGNTIYF.

The rearrangement joins TRBV11-2 to TRBJ2-2; no clear D. The length of the CDR3 is 15 residues. In germline, CDR1 is SGHAT, CDR2 FQNNGV. Trimming removed 3 bases at V and 4 bases at J, with 12 bases between. CDR3 sequence reads: CASSFGSVFTGELFF. CDR3 coding DNA: TGTGCCAGCAGCTTCGGGTCCGTTTTCACCGGGGAGCTGTTTTTT.

The chain has TRBV25-1 and TRBJ2-2; TRBD1 matches 7 bases. J lost 5 bases, V lost 2 bases, and 14 bases had no gene match. The CDR3 has 18 amino acids. CDR1 and CDR2 (germline): MGHDK, SYGVNS. CDR3 coding DNA: TGTGCCAGCAGTGAAAGGACAGGACGCCTTGGGGGAACCGGGGAGCTGTTTTTT. Encoded protein: CASSERTGRLGGTGELFF. Full variable domain (rest looked up from reference TRBV25-1 and TRBJ2-2): EADIYQTPRYLVIGTGKKITLECSQTMGHDKMYWYQQDPGMELHLIHYSYGVNSTEKGDLSSESTVSRIRTEHFPLTLESARPSHTSQYLCASSERTGRLGGTGELFFGEGSRLTVL.

J is TRBJ2-2 and V is TRBV19, with TRBD2 as a possible D gene (5 bases). The germline V gene has CDR1 LNHDA and CDR2 SQIVND (reference sequence). The CDR3 contains 15 residues. Trimming pared 4 bases from V and 1 base from J, leaving 10 bases between. CDR3 sequence: CASSKREGNTGELFF. In DNA form, the CDR3 reads TGTGCCAGTAGTAAGCGAGAGGGGAACACCGGGGAGCTGTTTTTT.

The chain couples TRBV5-1 to TRBJ2-7, with D perhaps matching TRBD1 (6 bases). Trimming took off 5 bases at V and 6 bases at J, with 24 bases between the two ends. CDR3 length equals 16 residues. Germline V gene sequence: CDR1 SGHRS, CDR2 YFSETQ. DNA of the CDR3: TGCGCCAGCAGACCTGGACAGTCCGGCCTATCGGGCGAGCAGTACTTC. Its protein is CASRPGQSGLSGEQYF.

This sequence joins TRBV5-1 and TRBJ1-4; possibly TRBD1 for D (6 bases). Germline assignment: CDR1 SGHRS and CDR2 YFSETQ. CDR3 length equals 14 residues. With 4 bases removed from V and 8 bases from J, the gap between germline ends came to 15 bases. CDR3 sequence (DNA): TGCGCCAGCAGCGAAGGCAGGGGAGAGGAAAAACTGTTTTTT. Its protein is CASSEGRGEEKLFF.

The chain combines TRBV5-5 with TRBJ2-5, with a weak D call TRBD1 (6 bases). The CDR3 spans 15 residues. V gave up 9 bases and J gave up 3 bases, with 21 bases separating them. The V gene's germline CDR1 is SGHKS and CDR2 YYEKEE (reference sequence). CDR3 amino acids: CATRKGVPFEETQYF. In DNA, the CDR3 is TGTGCCACCCGGAAGGGGGTCCCATTTGAAGAGACCCAGTACTTC.

The chain has TRBV5-4 and TRBJ2-7, with TRBD2 as a possible D gene (6 bases). This CDR3 is built from 16 residues. V lost 4 bases to trimming and J lost 2 bases, with 19 bases between them. Germline V gene sequence: CDR1 SGHNT, CDR2 YYREEE (reference sequence). The CDR3 loop reads CASSRRDSFKTYEQYF. CDR3 sequence (DNA): TGTGCCAGCAGCCGCCGGGACTCTTTCAAGACCTACGAGCAGTACTTC.

The chain has TRBV27 and TRBJ1-1; maybe TRBD1 (6 bases). The CDR3 covers 13 residues. V lost 6 bases to trimming and J lost 5 bases, with 13 bases between them. Germline CDR1 and CDR2: MNHEY and SMNVEV (reference sequence). The CDR3 nucleotides are TGTGCCAGCAGAATGGGGGCGCAAACTGAAGCTTTCTTT. Translating it yields CASRMGAQTEAFF.

Worth noting for this clone: A much larger clone is a single base away; this may be a read error. The gene calls are TRBV6-1 and TRBJ2-7; D remains unclear. Trimming stripped 7 bases from V and 2 bases from J, with 6 bases between. The CDR3 contains 11 residues. The germline V gene has CDR1 MNHNS and CDR2 SASEGT. The CDR3 nucleotides are TGTGCCAGCACAGTGGCCTACGAGCAGTACTTC. Its protein product is CASTVAYEQYF.

The chain joins TRBV27 to TRBJ2-7; 7 positions match TRBD1. With 5 bases clipped from V and 5 bases from J, the junction kept 3 bases outside the gene matches. The V gene's germline CDR1 is MNHEY and CDR2 SMNVEV (reference sequence). This CDR3 is built from 12 residues. The CDR3 DNA follows: TGTGCCAGCAGTAAGACAGGGAACGAGCAGTACTTC. It codes for CASSKTGNEQYF.

Here the CDR3 reads CASVQGKTQYF. Here the CDR3 DNA reads TGTGCCAGCGTACAGGGAAAGACCCAGTACTTC. The gene calls are TRBV6-5 and TRBJ2-5; D perhaps matches TRBD1 (6 bases). Trimming cost V 8 bases and J 6 bases, with 10 bases left between them. The CDR3 runs 11 residues. Germline V gene data show CDR1 as MNHEY and CDR2 as SVGAGI.